Below are 4 T cell receptor beta chains sequenced from a single sample in a study of T cell responses to AZD1222 COVID-19 vaccine. Repertoires were generated with immunoSEQ multiplex PCR, while TCRdb's copy carries only in-frame clones and drops some. In the table there are some 250,000 clones, 90% to 95% of which are singletons. This specimen was peripheral blood, taken 28 days after the second AZD1222 dose. The receptors originated from an adult who received the AZD1222 COVID-19 vaccine.

V gene TRBV6-1 combines with J gene TRBJ2-1; TRBD1 is a possible D gene (6 bases). There are 11 residues in the CDR3. Deletions cut 3 bases from V and 15 bases from J, with 12 bases between. The germline CDR1 and CDR2 sequences are MNHNS and SASEGT. The CDR3 here is CASSDWGPGFF. The CDR3 DNA follows: TGTGCCAGCAGTGATTGGGGGCCGGGGTTCTTC.

J is TRBJ1-1 and V is TRBV19; tentative D call: TRBD1 (6 bases). The CDR3 contains 13 residues. V was shortened by 9 bases and J by 5 bases, with 16 bases between the two germline ends. CDR1 LNHDA and CDR2 SQIVND come from the germline V gene (reference sequence). This chain's CDR3 is CASRDIGETEAFF. Here the CDR3 DNA reads TGTGCCAGCAGGGACATCGGCGAGACTGAAGCTTTCTTT. The full variable domain, rest sourced from reference TRBV19 and TRBJ1-1, is DGGITQSPKYLFRKEGQNVTLSCEQNLNHDAMYWYRQDPGQGLRLIYYSQIVNDFQKGDIAEGYSVSREKKESFPLTVTSAQKNPTAFYLCASRDIGETEAFFGQGTRLTVV.

This clone has a single count. The gene calls are TRBV6-5 and TRBJ1-6; unclear D gene. CDR3 length: 15 residues. Trimming pared 2 bases from V and 1 base from J, leaving 6 bases between. Germline V gene sequence: CDR1 MNHEY, CDR2 SVGAGI. The CDR3 sequence is CASSYAPSYNSPLHF. The CDR3 DNA reads TGTGCCAGCAGTTACGCCCCATCCTATAATTCACCCCTCCACTTT.

This rearrangement joins TRBV6-5 to TRBJ1-3; the D is unclear. Per the germline V gene, CDR1 is MNHEY and CDR2 is SVGAGI. V lost 0 bases and J 4 bases, leaving 10 bases between the germline ends. The CDR3 length is 15 residues. This chain's CDR3 is CASSYSGDIGNTIYF. CDR3 in DNA: TGTGCCAGCAGTTACTCGGGAGACATAGGAAACACCATATATTTT.